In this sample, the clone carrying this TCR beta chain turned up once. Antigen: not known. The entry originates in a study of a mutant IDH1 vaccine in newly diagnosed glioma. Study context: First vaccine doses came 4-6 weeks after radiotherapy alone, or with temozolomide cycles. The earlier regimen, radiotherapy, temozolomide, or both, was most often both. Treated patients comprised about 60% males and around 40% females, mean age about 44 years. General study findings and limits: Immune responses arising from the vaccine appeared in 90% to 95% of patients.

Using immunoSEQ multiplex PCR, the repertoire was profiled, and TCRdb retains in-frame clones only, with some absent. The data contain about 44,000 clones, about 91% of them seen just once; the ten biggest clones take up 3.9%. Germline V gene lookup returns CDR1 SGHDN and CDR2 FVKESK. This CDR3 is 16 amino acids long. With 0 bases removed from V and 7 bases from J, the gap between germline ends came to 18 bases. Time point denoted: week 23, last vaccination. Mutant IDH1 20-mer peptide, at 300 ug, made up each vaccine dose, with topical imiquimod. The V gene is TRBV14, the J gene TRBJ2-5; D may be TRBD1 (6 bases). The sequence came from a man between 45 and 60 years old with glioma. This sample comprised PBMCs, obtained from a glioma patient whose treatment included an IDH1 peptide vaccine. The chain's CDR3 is CASSQDVGRPGATQYF. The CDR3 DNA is TGTGCCAGCAGCCAAGATGTTGGCAGGCCAGGGGCGACCCAGTACTTC. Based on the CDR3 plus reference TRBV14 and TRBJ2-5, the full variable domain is EAGVTQFPSHSVIEKGQTVTLRCDPISGHDNLYWYRRVMGKEIKFLLHFVKESKQDESGMPNNRFLAERTGGTYSTLKVQPAELEDSGVYFCASSQDVGRPGATQYFGPGTRLLVL.